Below, one TCR beta chain is given with its context. This CDR3 spans 13 amino acids. Germline CDR1 and CDR2: MDHEN and SYDVKM. V lost 6 bases and J lost 7; bases outside the gene matches: 6. The sample is drawn from a study of T cell changes during pregnancy in multiple sclerosis. Libraries were prepared by immunoSEQ multiplex PCR; TCRdb keeps only in-frame clonotypes and omits some of them. The table shows about 20,000 clones, with about nine tenths occurring only once. This sequence originates from a female donor in good health, enrolled as a control in a pregnancy study. The chain is built from TRBV28 and TRBJ1-1; 9 nucleotides agree with TRBD1. Source: CD8+ T cells from peripheral blood mononuclear cells, taken in the third trimester of pregnancy. As DNA, the CDR3 is TGTGCCAGCAGCTACAGGGGGCTTAGTGAAGCTTTCTTT. It is translated as CASSYRGLSEAFF.